This passage covers 5 T cell receptor beta chains from one sample sequenced in a study of blood T cells in healthy people across ages. Primed by a sample-barcoded 5' primer and a J-beta primer mix, a second PCR proceeded for 7 to 11 cycles. MiXCR, applied by TCRdb to the 5' RACE reads, yields one record per CDR3 protein. The sample contains hundreds of thousands of distinct CDR3 sequences, about 61% of which appear only once. Sequencing used blood. The receptors come from a man aged 40-49 years in good health.

The chain uses TRBV20-1 and TRBJ2-7; D is uncertain. Germline CDR1 and CDR2: DFQATT and SNEGSKA (reference sequence). This CDR3 region has 14 residues. V dropped 4 bases and J dropped 4 bases, with 17 bases sitting between them. The CDR3 reads CSAIRQINGYEQYF. The CDR3 DNA reads TGCAGTGCTATAAGGCAGATAAACGGTTACGAGCAGTACTTC.

V and J are TRBV3-1 and TRBJ2-6, with D unclear. V shed 3 bases and J shed 2 bases, with 8 bases lying between them. Germline assignment: CDR1 LGHDT and CDR2 YNNKEL (reference sequence). CDR3 size: 15 residues. In DNA form, the CDR3 reads TGTGCCAGCAGCCAGCGCCTTCCTGGGGCCAACGTCCTGACTTTC. This codes for CASSQRLPGANVLTF.

The genes are TRBV6-5 and TRBJ2-7, with D tentatively TRBD2 (5 bases). Germline assignment: CDR1 MNHEY and CDR2 SVGAGI. The V and J ends lost 2 bases and 4 bases respectively, with 15 bases between them. The CDR3 spans 15 residues. The CDR3 loop reads CASSYDGIPNYEQYF. In DNA form, the CDR3 reads TGTGCCAGCAGTTACGACGGGATCCCCAATTACGAGCAGTACTTC.

The genes are TRBV11-2 and TRBJ2-1; TRBD2 aligns across 8 bases. Germline CDR1 reads SGHAT; CDR2 reads FQNNGV. With 0 bases clipped from V and 7 bases from J, the junction kept 2 bases outside the gene matches. The CDR3 contains 14 residues. The CDR3 nucleotides are TGTGCCAGCAGCTTAGACGGACTAGCAAATGAGCAGTTCTTC. Its protein product is CASSLDGLANEQFF.

This clonotype turned up a few times. The gene calls are TRBV29-1 and TRBJ1-4; D unresolved. Per germline, CDR1 SQVTM and CDR2 ANQGSEA. Trimming pared 6 bases from V and 1 base from J, leaving 18 bases between. This CDR3 comprises 16 residues. Here the CDR3 reads CSVSISISRTNEKLFF. CDR3 DNA sequence: TGCAGCGTCTCAATCTCAATTTCAAGAACTAATGAAAAACTGTTTTTT.